The 6 T cell receptor beta chains below were found in one sample sequenced in a study of cytomegalovirus exposure and HLA in healthy donors (dated by TCRdb to about 2017). Preparation of the library involved the immunoSEQ multiplex PCR assay. The multiplex PCR relied on a mix of 60 forward primers for TCR Vbeta segments and 13 reverse primers for TCR Jbeta segments. Drawn from immuneACCESS, this table holds only the in-frame rearrangements with V and J called that TCRdb kept. Clones are partly lost; checked studies trace under half to an unresolved V gene and leave the rest unexplained. This sample has about 160,000 clones in its table, and roughly 80% of those were observed once. Of the sample, under 6% falls within the top ten clones. The source material was PBMCs. The receptors come from a woman in her 50s in good health and CMV-seropositive.

This clone was seen once. The chain joins TRBV25-1 to TRBJ2-1; the D gene is possibly TRBD2 (5 bases). Germline V gene sequence: CDR1 MGHDK, CDR2 SYGVNS. V lost 8 bases, J lost 8 bases, and 16 bases lay in between. This CDR3 has 13 residues. The CDR3 protein is CASSITSAHEQFF. The DNA of the CDR3 is TGTGCCAGCTCCATAACTAGTGCCCATGAGCAGTTCTTC.

The chain combines TRBV7-3 with TRBJ1-1, with D unresolved. V dropped 3 bases and J dropped 1 base, with 6 bases sitting between them. CDR3 length equals 13 residues. Germline V lookup: CDR1 SGHTA, CDR2 FQGTGA. The CDR3 region is CASSFGSNTEAFF. In nucleotides, the CDR3 is TGTGCCAGCAGCTTCGGGTCGAACACTGAAGCTTTCTTT.

The chain links TRBV28 to TRBJ2-3, with D uncertain. V dropped 7 bases and J dropped 0 bases, with 11 bases sitting between them. Per the germline V gene, CDR1 is MDHEN and CDR2 is SYDVKM. CDR3 length: 14 residues. The CDR3 loop is CASTSGGSTDTQYF. In nucleotides, the CDR3 is TGTGCCAGCACCAGTGGTGGCAGCACAGATACGCAGTATTTT.

With regard to this clone: Germline and junction disagree at one end, which may indicate a read error. The chain employs TRBV7-9 and TRBJ2-5, with 11 bases aligning to TRBD2. CDR1 and CDR2 (germline): SEHNR, FQNEAQ (reference sequence). CDR3 length: 15 residues. The CDR3 here is CANSLPLAGGETQYF. The CDR3 bases are TGTGCCAACAGCTTACCGCTAGCGGGGGGAGAGACCCAGTACTTC.

The CDR3 coding sequence is TGCAGCGGGGGGGACAGGTCTAACTATGGCTACACCTTC. This encodes CSGGDRSNYGYTF. The chain has TRBV29-1 and TRBJ1-2, with 8 bases that match TRBD1. With 7 bases clipped from V and 0 bases from J, the junction kept 4 bases outside the gene matches. This CDR3 has 13 amino acids. The germline V gene has CDR1 SQVTM and CDR2 ANQGSEA.

V is TRBV7-2 and J is TRBJ2-7; D is possibly TRBD2 (6 bases). The CDR3 extends over 13 amino acids. V was shortened by 5 bases and J by 9 bases, with 17 bases between the two germline ends. Germline V gene sequence: CDR1 SGHTA, CDR2 FQGNSA. The CDR3 loop reads CASSRYTDGGQYF. CDR3 DNA: TGTGCCAGCAGCCGCTACACCGACGGGGGGCAGTACTTC.